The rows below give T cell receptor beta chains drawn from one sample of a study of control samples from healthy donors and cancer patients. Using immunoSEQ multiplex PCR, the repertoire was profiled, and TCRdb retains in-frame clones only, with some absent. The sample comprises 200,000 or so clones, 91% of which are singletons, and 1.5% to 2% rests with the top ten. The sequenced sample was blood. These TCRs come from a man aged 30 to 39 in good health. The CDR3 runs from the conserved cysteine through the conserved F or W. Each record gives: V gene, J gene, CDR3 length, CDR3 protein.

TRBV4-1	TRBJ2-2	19	CASSQGTTGTRKNTGELFF
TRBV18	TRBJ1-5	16	CASSPPSPGSNQPQHF
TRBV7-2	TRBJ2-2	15	CASSKQGLTTGELFF
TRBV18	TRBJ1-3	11	CASSGGNTIYF
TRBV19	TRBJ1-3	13	CASSRGTGNTIYF
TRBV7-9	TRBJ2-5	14	CASSLAGGEETQYF
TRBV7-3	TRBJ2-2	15	CASSRLDRDTGELFF
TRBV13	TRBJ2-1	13	CASSQDRGNEQFF
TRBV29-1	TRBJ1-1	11	CSVVAGEKAFF
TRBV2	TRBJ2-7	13	CASSTGLTQTQYF
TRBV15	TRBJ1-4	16	CATSSATLPVKEKLFF
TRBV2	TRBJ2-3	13	CASSERVTDTQYF
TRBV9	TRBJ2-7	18	CASSVAPGGYPPSYEQYF
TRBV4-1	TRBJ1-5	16	CASSQDKTGYNQPQHF
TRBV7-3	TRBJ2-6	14	CASSLRDGANVLTF
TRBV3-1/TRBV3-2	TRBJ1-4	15	CASSARQGENEKLFF
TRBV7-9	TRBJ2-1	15	CASSLVGDSYNEQFF
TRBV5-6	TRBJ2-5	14	CASSLRTYQETQYF
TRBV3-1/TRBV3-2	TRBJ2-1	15	CASSQYVYRQDEQFF
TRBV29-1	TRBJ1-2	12	CSVVGGGGGYTF
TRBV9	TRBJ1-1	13	CASSPRVWAEAFF
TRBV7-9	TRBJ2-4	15	CASTKTGTGGNIQYF
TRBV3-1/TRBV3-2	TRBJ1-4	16	CASSQAWRQANEKLFF
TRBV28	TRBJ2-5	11	CASSALETQYF
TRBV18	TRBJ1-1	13	CASSPGVRTEAFF
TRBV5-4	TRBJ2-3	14	CASSLTSGGPSQYF
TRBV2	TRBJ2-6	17	CAIPGQGAYGGANVLTF
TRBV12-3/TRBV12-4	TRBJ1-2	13	CASSPRAGDGYTF
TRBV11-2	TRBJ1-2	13	CASSPVPVYGYTF
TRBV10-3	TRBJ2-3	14	CAISGAVSTDTQYF
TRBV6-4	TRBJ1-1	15	CASLESPLMRTEAFF
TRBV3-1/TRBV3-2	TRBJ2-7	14	CASSQVPETPQQYF
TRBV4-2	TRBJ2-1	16	CASEGTVPILDNEQFF
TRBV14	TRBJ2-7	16	CASSRSSGGDRYEQYF
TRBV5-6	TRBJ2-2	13	CASSWGKTGELFF
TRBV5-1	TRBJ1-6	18	CASTEFGGTGDDNSPLHF
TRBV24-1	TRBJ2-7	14	CATRRRDGPYEQYF
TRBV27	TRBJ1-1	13	CASNPTGSTEAFF
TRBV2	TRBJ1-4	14	CASSLGVLREKLFF
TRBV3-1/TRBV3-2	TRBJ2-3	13	CASSQFRSDTQYF
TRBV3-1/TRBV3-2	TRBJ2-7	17	CASSPRLAGGISYEQYF
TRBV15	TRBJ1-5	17	CATSRGQRGLGNQPQHF
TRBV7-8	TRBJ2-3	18	CASSPIPGLAGGRDTQYF
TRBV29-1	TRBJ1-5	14	CSATTGGSDQPQHF
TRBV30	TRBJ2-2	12	CAWSRQNGELFF
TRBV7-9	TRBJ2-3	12	CASSFGRDTQYF
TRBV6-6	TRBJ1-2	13	CASSYFRRDGYTF
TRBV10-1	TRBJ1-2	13	CASRAGTGDGYTF
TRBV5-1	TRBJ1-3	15	CASSLSQGYGNTIYF
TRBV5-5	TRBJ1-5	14	CASSVDISNQPQHF